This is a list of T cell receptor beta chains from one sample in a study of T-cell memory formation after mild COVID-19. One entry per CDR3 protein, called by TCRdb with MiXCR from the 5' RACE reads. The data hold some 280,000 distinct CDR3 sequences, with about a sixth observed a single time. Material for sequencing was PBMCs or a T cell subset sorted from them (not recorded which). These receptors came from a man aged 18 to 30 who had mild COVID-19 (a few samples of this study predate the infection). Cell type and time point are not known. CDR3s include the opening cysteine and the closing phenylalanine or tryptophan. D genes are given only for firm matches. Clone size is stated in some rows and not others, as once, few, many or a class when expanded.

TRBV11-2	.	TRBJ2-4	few	TGTGCCAGCAGCTTTGGAGGGAAGGCCTTAGCCAAAAACATTCAGTACTTC	CASSFGGKALAKNIQYF
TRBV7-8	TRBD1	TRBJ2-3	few	TGTGCCAGCAGGACGACAGGGGGCTTAGATACGCAGTATTTT	CASRTTGGLDTQYF
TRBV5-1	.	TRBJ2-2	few	TGCGCCAGCAGGACACAACCCGGGGACACCGGGGAGCTGTTTTTT	CASRTQPGDTGELFF
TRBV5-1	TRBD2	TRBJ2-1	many	TGCGCCAGCAGCCCCGGGACTACCTACAATGAGCAGTTCTTC	CASSPGTTYNEQFF
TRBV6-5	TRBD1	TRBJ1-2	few	TGTGCCAGCAGTCTGACAGGGGTCTATGGCTACACCTTC	CASSLTGVYGYTF
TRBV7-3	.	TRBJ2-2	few	TGTGCCAGCAGCTTAACAGGCGGGGAAACCACCGGGGAGCTGTTTTTT	CASSLTGGETTGELFF
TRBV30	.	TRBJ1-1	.	TGTGCCTCCGGGGGCAGGGTGAACACTGAAGCTTTCTTT	CASGGRVNTEAFF
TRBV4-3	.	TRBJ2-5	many	TGCGCCAGCAGCCTCGTCTCGGGAGAGACCCAGTACTTC	CASSLVSGETQYF
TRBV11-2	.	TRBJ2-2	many	TGTGCCAGCAGCCCGCGACTAAACACCGGGGAGCTGTTTTTT	CASSPRLNTGELFF
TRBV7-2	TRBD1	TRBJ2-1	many	TGTGCCAGCAGCCAGGGACAGGGGAAATACAATGAGCAGTTCTTC	CASSQGQGKYNEQFF
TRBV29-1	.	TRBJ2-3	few	TGCAGCGTTACGTGGTCGTTTGATACGCAGTATTTT	CSVTWSFDTQYF
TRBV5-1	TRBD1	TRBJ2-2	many	TGCGCCAGCAGCATCGCTAACCAGGGGGCAGGCACCGGGGAGCTGTTTTTT	CASSIANQGAGTGELFF
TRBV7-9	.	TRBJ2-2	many	TGTGCCACATGGACCAGTTTCCGCACCGGGGAGCTGTTTTTT	CATWTSFRTGELFF
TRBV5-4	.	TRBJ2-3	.	TGTGCCAGCAGCTTGGCGGCAGGGGAGACAGATACGCAGTATTTT	CASSLAAGETDTQYF
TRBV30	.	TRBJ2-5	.	TGTGCCTGGAGTAACCTCCGGGGGGCTGAGACCCAGTACTTC	CAWSNLRGAETQYF
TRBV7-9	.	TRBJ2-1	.	TGTGCCAGCAGGGGTTACGGGGACTCCTACAATGAGCAGTTCTTC	CASRGYGDSYNEQFF
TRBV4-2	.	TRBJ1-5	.	TGTGCCAGCAGGGGGAGTGAAAGGACAGACAATCAGCCCCAGCATTTT	CASRGSERTDNQPQHF
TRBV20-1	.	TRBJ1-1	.	TGCAGTGCGGGGCTGAACAGTTATGAAGCTTTCTTT	CSAGLNSYEAFF
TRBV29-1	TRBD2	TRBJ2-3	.	TGCAGCGTTGAAATTACTAGCGGGGGGTTTGGTACGCAGTATTTT	CSVEITSGGFGTQYF
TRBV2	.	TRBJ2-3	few	TGTGCCAGCAGTGAAGCCCTGGACGGTAGCACAGATACGCAGTATTTT	CASSEALDGSTDTQYF
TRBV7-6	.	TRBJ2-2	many	TGTGCCAGCAGTCACCTCGACGCAACGCCGGAGCTGTTTTTT	CASSHLDATPELFF
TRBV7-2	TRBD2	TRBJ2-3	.	TGTGCCAGCAGCTTTAGCGGGGGAGGCGCTACGCAGTATTTT	CASSFSGGGATQYF
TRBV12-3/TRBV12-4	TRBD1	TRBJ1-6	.	TGTGACAGCAGGGGGCCCCAGGGTTCACCCCTCCACTTT	CDSRGPQGSPLHF
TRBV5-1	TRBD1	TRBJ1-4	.	TGCGCCAGCAGCTTGGGCGGGACAGAAGAAAAACTGTTTTTT	CASSLGGTEEKLFF
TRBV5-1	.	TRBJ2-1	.	TGCGCCAGCACTGGAACCCGCTTGGAGCAGTTCTTC	CASTGTRLEQFF
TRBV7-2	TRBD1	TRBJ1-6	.	TGTGCCAGCACCGTCGGGGGGACAGGGTATAATTCACCCCTCCACTTT	CASTVGGTGYNSPLHF
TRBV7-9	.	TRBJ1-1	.	TGTGCCAGCAGCTTGATTAGCAGGAGGAACACTGAAGCTTTCTTT	CASSLISRRNTEAFF
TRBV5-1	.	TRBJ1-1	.	TGCGCCAGCAGCCTCCCGGAAGCTAACACTGAAGCTTTCTTT	CASSLPEANTEAFF
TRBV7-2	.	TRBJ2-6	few	TGTGCCAGCAGCGTCCCCCCTGGGGCCAACGTCCTGACTTTC	CASSVPPGANVLTF
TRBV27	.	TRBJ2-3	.	TGTGCCAGCAGTTTATACGAAAGCACAGATACGCAGTATTTT	CASSLYESTDTQYF
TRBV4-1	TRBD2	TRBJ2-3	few	TGCGCCAGCAGCCAGCCCGGGACTAGCGGGGGTACAGATACGCAGTATTTT	CASSQPGTSGGTDTQYF
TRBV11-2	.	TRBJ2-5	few	TGTGCCAGCAGCCGGACGGCCCTCTGGGTAGAGACCCAGTACTTC	CASSRTALWVETQYF
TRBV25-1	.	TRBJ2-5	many	TGTGCCAGCAGTGGTCGGGACCAAGGGGAGACCCAGTACTTC	CASSGRDQGETQYF
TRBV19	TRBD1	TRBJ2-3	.	TGTGCCAGTAGCATCCGGGACAGGGTCACAGATACGCAGTATTTT	CASSIRDRVTDTQYF
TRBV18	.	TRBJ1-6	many	TGTGCCAGCTCACCGGAGGGTACCGTGAACTATTCACCCCTCCACTTT	CASSPEGTVNYSPLHF
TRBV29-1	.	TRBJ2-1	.	TGCAGCGTTTCTCATTCCTACAATGAGCAGTTCTTC	CSVSHSYNEQFF
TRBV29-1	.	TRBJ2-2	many	TGCAGCGTTGATTCTTTCACCGGGGAGCTGTTTTTT	CSVDSFTGELFF
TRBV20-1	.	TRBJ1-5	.	TGCAGTGCCCCCTCCGGGGCGGCAGTTCAGCCCCAGCATTTT	CSAPSGAAVQPQHF
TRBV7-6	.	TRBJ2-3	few	TGTGCCAGCAGCCCGACTTGGACAGACACAGATACGCAGTATTTT	CASSPTWTDTDTQYF
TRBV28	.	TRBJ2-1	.	TGTGCCAGCGCGGACTATAGCTCCTACAATGAGCAGTTCTTC	CASADYSSYNEQFF
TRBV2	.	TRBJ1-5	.	TGTGCCAGCACCAAGGACAGTAGCAATCAGCCCCAGCATTTT	CASTKDSSNQPQHF
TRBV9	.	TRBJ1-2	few	TGTGCCAGCAGCGTAGGTGCCCCCATCTCCCACTATGGCTACACCTTC	CASSVGAPISHYGYTF
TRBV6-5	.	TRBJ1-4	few	TGTGCCAGCAGCATACTGGGTAGGGTCGGTAAACTGTTTTTT	CASSILGRVGKLFF
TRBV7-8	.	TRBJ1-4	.	TGTGCCAGCAGCCCCACTCAGGAAAAACTGTTTTTT	CASSPTQEKLFF
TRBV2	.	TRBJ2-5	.	TGTGCCAGCAACCTCCTCGAGGGAGGAGAGACCCAGTACTTC	CASNLLEGGETQYF
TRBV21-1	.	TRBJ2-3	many	TGTGCCAGCCGACTGGCACAGCCAGTCTATACAGATACGCAGTATTTT	CASRLAQPVYTDTQYF